The clone carrying this TCR beta chain was detected a few times. The antigen is unknown. The data belong to a study of human T cells and chemical hapten exposure. Study details: Upper-back patch tests with 0.01% DPC were read at 6 days. Study-level findings and limits: The presence of alopecia in the donors means their immune response may differ from healthy people's.

As for time point: patch test 3, about 24 weeks after DPC sensitization. Treatment of the sample: therapeutic diphenylcyclopropenone sensitization with weekly scalp DPC. Patients had alopecia, were aged 18 to 70, and were not pregnant. Total RNA was isolated from whole blood that had not been fractionated. The CDR3 has 14 residues. In germline, CDR1 is MDHEN, CDR2 SYDVKM. Trimming cost V 3 bases and J 3 bases, with 11 bases left between them. TCRdb processed the RACE reads anew with MiXCR; each CDR3 protein has one entry. The data contain tens of thousands of distinct CDR3 sequences, around 11% of them singletons.

This receptor was taken from a man aged 25 to 40 with alopecia areata. Some clones in this sample may be carry-over from other donors' samples. This chain joins TRBV28 and TRBJ1-2, with D possibly matching TRBD1 (5 bases). The sequences come from whole blood, collected in connection with sensitization to the hapten diphenylcyclopropenone (DPC). The CDR3 sequence is CASSFRAGHYGYTF. CDR3 coding DNA: TGTGCCAGCAGTTTCCGGGCAGGGCACTATGGCTACACCTTC.